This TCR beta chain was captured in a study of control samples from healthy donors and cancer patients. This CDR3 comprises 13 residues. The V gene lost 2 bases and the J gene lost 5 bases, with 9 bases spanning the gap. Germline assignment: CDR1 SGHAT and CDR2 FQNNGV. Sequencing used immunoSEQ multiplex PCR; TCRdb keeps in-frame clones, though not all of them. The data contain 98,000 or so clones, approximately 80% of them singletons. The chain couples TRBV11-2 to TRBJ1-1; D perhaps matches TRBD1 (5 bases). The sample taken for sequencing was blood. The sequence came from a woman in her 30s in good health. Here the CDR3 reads CASSLLGRTEAFF. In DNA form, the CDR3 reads TGTGCCAGCAGCTTACTGGGGCGAACTGAAGCTTTCTTT.